This T cell receptor beta chain appears in the sequencing data of a study of neoadjuvant anti-PD-1 for oral cavity cancer. Most PBMC samples had 480 ng input DNA in six replicates. TCRdb keeps only in-frame clones here, not all; method: immunoSEQ multiplex PCR. The sample holds approximately 37,000 clones, 85% to 90% seen once. Note on this clone: The antigen is undetermined.

Stage II-IVA oral cavity squamous cell carcinoma was new and untreated by systemic or radiation therapy. Analysis of PBMCs was direct, with no culture step. V lost 2 bases and J lost 2, with 13 bases in between. This CDR3 has 16 residues. Germline V gene sequence: CDR1 LNHDA, CDR2 SQIVND (reference sequence). Findings and limits, study-wide: After neoadjuvant nivolumab, PBMC T cell clonality was significantly higher in non-responders than responders.

The rearrangement links TRBV19 to TRBJ2-1; D perhaps matches TRBD1 (5 bases). The input for sequencing was PBMCs, taken before nivolumab (anti-PD-1) treatment. The clonotype was recovered from a person aged 35-80 years with oral cavity squamous cell carcinoma. CDR3 in amino acids: CASSISLGATYNEQFF. The CDR3 nucleotides are TGTGCCAGTAGTATATCTTTAGGGGCCACCTACAATGAGCAGTTCTTC.